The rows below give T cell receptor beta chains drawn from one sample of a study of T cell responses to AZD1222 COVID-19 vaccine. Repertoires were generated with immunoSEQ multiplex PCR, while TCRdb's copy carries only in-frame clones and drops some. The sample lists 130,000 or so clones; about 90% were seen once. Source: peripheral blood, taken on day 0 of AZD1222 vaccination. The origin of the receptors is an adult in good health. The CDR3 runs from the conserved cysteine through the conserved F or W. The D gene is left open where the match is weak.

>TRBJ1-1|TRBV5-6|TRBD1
TGTGCCAGCAGCTGGGACAGTGAAGCTTTCTTT
CASSWDSEAFF
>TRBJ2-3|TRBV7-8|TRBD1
TGTGCCAGCAGCTTACCCCGGACAGGGGCAAGGACAGATACGCAGTATTTT
CASSLPRTGARTDTQYF
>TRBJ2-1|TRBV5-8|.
TGTGCCAGCAGCTTGTTGCAGGTACCCTACAATGAGCAGTTCTTC
CASSLLQVPYNEQFF
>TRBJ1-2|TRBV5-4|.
TGTGCCAGCAGCTTGGATATGGGTAACTATGGCTACACCTTC
CASSLDMGNYGYTF
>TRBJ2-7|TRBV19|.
TGTGCCAGTAGTACGGGTGGTAGCGGCTCCTACGAGCAGTACTTC
CASSTGGSGSYEQYF
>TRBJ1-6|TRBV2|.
TGTGCCAGCACGCTCTCTCGATCCTATTCACCCCTCCACTTT
CASTLSRSYSPLHF
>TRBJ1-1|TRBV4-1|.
TGCGCCAGCAGCCAGTCCGGGACAATACGCGAAGCTTTCTTT
CASSQSGTIREAFF
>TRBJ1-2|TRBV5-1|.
TGCGCCAGCAGCGCCTCAGGGAGTTTAGGCTACACCTTC
CASSASGSLGYTF
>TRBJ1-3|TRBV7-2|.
TGTGCCAGCAGCTTTAACCCTGGGACTGGAAACACCATATATTTT
CASSFNPGTGNTIYF
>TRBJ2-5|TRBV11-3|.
TGTGCCAGCAGCTTATGGGGCGTAGAGACCCAGTACTTC
CASSLWGVETQYF
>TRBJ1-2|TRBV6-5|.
TGTGCCAGCCACGACTTAAATAGGAACTATGGCTACACCTTC
CASHDLNRNYGYTF
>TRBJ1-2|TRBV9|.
TGTGCCAGCAGCCCCACGCCGGATCTCTTAGGCTACACCTTC
CASSPTPDLLGYTF